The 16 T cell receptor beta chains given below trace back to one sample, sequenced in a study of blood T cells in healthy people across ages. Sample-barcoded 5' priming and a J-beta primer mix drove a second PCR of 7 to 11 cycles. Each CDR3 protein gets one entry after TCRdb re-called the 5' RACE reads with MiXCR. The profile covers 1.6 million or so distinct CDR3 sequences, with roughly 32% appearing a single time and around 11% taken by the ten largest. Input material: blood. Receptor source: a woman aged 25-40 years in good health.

The CDR3 nucleotides are TGCGCCAGCACTCGGACTAGCGGGATTACCGGGGAGCTGTTTTTT. The encoded protein is CASTRTSGITGELFF. The chain combines TRBV5-1 with TRBJ2-2; TRBD2 matches 12 bases. The trim removed 6 bases at V and 5 bases at J, leaving 5 bases unmatched. The CDR3 length is 15 residues. Germline lookup yields CDR1 SGHRS and CDR2 YFSETQ.

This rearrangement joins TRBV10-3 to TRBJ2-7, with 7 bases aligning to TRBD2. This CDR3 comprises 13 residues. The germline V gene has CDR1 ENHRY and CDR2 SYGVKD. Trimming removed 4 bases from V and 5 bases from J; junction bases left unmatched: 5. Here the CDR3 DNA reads TGTGCCATCAGTGGCGGGAGCGTGAACGAGCAGTACTTC. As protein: CAISGGSVNEQYF.

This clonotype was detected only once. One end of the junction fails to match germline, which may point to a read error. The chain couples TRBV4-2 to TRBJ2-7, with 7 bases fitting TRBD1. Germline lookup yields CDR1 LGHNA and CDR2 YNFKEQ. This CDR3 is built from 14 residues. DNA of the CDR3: TGTGCCGGCAGCCAAGAAGACAGGGCGTACGAGCAGTACTTC. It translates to CAGSQEDRAYEQYF.

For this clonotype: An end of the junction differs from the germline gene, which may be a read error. This chain's CDR3 is CAGSPVGGLAAYEEYF. CDR3 sequence (DNA): TGTGCCGGCAGCCCCGTCGGGGGACTAGCGGCTTACGAGGAGTACTTC. The rearrangement joins TRBV14 to TRBJ2-5; 11 nucleotides agree with TRBD2. This CDR3 is built from 16 residues. CDR1 is SGHDN and CDR2 is FVKESK in the germline V gene.

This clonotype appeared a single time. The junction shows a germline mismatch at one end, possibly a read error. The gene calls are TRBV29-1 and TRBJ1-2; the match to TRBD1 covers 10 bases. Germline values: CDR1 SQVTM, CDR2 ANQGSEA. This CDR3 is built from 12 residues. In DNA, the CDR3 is TGCAGCGTGGGGGACAGGGGCTATGGCTACATCTTC. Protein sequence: CSVGDRGYGYIF.

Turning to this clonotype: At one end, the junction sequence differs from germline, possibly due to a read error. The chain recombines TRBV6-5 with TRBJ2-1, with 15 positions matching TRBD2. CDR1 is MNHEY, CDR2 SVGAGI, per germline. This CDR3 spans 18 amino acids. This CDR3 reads CARSFGLAGGGTYNEQFF. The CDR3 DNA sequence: TGTGCCCGCAGTTTTGGACTAGCGGGAGGGGGGACTTACAATGAGCAGTTCTTC.

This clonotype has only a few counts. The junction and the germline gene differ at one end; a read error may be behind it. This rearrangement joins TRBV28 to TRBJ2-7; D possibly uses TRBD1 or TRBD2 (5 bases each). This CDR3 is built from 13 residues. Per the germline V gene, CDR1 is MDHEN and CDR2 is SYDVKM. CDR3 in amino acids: CASMGTDSYGQYF. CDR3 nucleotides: TGTGCCAGCATGGGGACGGACTCCTACGGGCAGTACTTC.

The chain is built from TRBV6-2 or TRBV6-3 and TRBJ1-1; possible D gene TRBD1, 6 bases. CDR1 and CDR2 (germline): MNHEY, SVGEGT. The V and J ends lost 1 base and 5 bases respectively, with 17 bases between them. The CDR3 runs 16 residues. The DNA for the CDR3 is TGTGCCAGCAGTTACTATGAAAGGGGGGCGCGGACTGAAGCTTTCTTT. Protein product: CASSYYERGARTEAFF.

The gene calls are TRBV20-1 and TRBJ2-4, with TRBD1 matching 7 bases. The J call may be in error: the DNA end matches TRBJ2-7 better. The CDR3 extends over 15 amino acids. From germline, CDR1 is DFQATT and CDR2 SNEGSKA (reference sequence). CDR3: CSARDWGTAHYEQYF. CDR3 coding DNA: TGCAGTGCTAGAGATTGGGGGACAGCGCACTACGAGCAGTACTTC.

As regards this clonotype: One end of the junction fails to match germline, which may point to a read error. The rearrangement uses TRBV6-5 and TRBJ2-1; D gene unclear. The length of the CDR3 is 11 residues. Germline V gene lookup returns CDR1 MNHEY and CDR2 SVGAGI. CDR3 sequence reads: CARSTADEQFF. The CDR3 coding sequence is TGTGCCCGCAGTACAGCCGATGAGCAGTTCTTC.

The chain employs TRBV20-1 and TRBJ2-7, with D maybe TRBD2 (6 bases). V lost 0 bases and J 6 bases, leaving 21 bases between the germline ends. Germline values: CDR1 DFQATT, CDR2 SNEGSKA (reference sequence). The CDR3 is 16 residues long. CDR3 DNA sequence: TGCAGTGCTAGAGATTTACGGGCTAGCGCAACCTGCGAGCAGTACTTC. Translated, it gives CSARDLRASATCEQYF.

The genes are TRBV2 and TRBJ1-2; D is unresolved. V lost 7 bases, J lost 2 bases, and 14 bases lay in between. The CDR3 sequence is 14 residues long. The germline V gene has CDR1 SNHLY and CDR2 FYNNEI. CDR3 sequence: CASIPEVKNYGYTF. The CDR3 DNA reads TGTGCCAGCATCCCCGAGGTAAAGAACTATGGCTACACCTTC.

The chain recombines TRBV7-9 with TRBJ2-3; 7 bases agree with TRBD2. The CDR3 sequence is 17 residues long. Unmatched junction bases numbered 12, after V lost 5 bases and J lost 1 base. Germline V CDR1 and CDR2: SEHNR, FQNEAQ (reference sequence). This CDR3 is CASSPAGSPTRTDTQYF. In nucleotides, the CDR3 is TGTGCCAGCAGCCCAGCGGGGTCGCCGACCCGCACAGATACGCAGTATTTT.

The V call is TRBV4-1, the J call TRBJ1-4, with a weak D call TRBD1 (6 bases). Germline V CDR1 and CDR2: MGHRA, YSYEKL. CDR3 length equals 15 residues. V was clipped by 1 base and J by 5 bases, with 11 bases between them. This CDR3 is CASSQGGGINEKLFF. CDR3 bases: TGCGCCAGCAGCCAAGGAGGGGGTATCAATGAAAAACTGTTTTTT.

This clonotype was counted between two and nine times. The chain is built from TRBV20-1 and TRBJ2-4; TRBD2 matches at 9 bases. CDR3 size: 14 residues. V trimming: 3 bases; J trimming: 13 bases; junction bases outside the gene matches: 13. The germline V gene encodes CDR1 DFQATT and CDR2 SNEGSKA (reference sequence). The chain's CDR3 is CSASILAGDREQYF. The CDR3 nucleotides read TGCAGTGCTAGTATCTTAGCGGGAGACCGGGAGCAGTACTTC.

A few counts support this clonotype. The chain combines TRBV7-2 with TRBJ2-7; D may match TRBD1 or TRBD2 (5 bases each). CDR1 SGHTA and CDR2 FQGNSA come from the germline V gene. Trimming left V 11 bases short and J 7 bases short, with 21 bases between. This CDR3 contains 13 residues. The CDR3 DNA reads TGTGCCGGAGGTGTCGGGGCTTTGGGGGAGCAGTACTTC. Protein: CAGGVGALGEQYF. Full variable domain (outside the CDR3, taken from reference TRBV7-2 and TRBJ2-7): GAGVSQSPSNKVTEKGKDVELRCDPISGHTALYWYRQSLGQGLEFLIYFQGNSAPDKSGLPSDRFSAERTGGSVSTLTIQRTQQEDSAVYLCAGGVGALGEQYFGPGTRLTVT.